Following are 20 T cell receptor beta chains from one sample sequenced in a study of T-cell reconstitution after alpha-beta-depleted transplantation in children (dated by TCRdb to about 2016). The treatment or condition label on this specimen signifies: allogeneic hematopoietic cell transplantation with graft depleted of TCRalphabeta T cells and CD19 B cells. The method behind the library was PCR. The sequencer listed for this sample is Illumina HiSeq 2500. Molecular barcoding was employed in the preparation of TCR libraries, with unique molecular identifiers being used to normalize TCRbeta repertoire quantification. The public reads were reanalyzed by TCRdb: fastp trimming at Q25, MiXCR alignment, in-frame beta chains only. Merged by CDR3 protein, the rows form single entries marked with the most common genes and DNA. The sample table contains about 300,000 distinct CDR3 sequences; only one count was recorded for 10% of them. The ten most abundant clones make up roughly 7.1% of the sample.

The material was PBMCs, obtained before TCRalphabeta/CD19-depleted stem cell transplant. The source of these receptors is a boy under three years old with acute myeloid leukemia, due to receive a stem cell transplant.

The genes are TRBV7-6 and TRBJ1-5; D is ambiguous. From germline, CDR1 is SGHVS and CDR2 FNYEAQ. This CDR3 spans 15 amino acids. Between the trimmed V and J ends, which lost 5 bases and 3 bases, there was a span of 14 bases. The CDR3 region is CASSQFGRINQPQHF. CDR3 in DNA: TGTGCCAGCAGCCAATTCGGCCGTATCAATCAGCCCCAGCATTTT.

There are many counts of this clonotype. This chain connects TRBV28 to TRBJ1-1; D is unclear. Germline loops: CDR1 MDHEN, CDR2 SYDVKM. With 1 base removed from V and 2 bases from J, the gap between germline ends came to 5 bases. The CDR3 is made up of 13 amino acids. CDR3 region: CASSLLPNTEAFF. The CDR3 nucleotides read TGTGCCAGCAGTTTATTGCCCAACACTGAAGCTTTCTTT.

This clonotype showed up just a few times. The V and J genes are TRBV5-1 and TRBJ1-2; a weak D match, TRBD1 (5 bases). The V and J ends lost 3 bases and 3 bases respectively, with 12 bases between them. The germline V gene encodes CDR1 SGHRS and CDR2 YFSETQ. The CDR3 length is 14 residues. The CDR3 DNA reads TGCGCCAGCAGCTGGGGAGGGGAAGACTATGGCTACACCTTC. It codes for CASSWGGEDYGYTF.

This clonotype was counted ten times or more. This chain uses TRBV27 with TRBJ2-7; a weak D match, TRBD1 (7 bases). This CDR3 has 14 amino acids. Per germline, CDR1 MNHEY and CDR2 SMNVEV (reference sequence). Trimming pared 6 bases from V and 2 bases from J, leaving 14 bases between. The CDR3 protein is CASREGAGAYEQYF. The CDR3 bases are TGTGCCAGCAGGGAGGGGGCTGGGGCCTACGAGCAGTACTTC.

This clonotype was seen ten or more times. This chain uses TRBV29-1 with TRBJ2-5; D call uncertain. CDR3 size: 11 residues. The V gene lost 4 bases and the J gene lost 2 bases, with 5 bases spanning the gap. Germline-derived CDR1 and CDR2 are SQVTM and ANQGSEA. CDR3: CSVAGQETQYF. Here the CDR3 DNA reads TGCAGCGTTGCAGGTCAAGAGACCCAGTACTTC.

This clonotype was found once. The chain joins TRBV15 to TRBJ1-5; TRBD1 is a possible D gene (6 bases). There are 16 residues in the CDR3. V was trimmed by 3 bases and J by 2 bases, leaving 14 bases between them. CDR1 is LNHNV and CDR2 is YYDKDF in the germline V gene (reference sequence). CDR3 amino acids: CATSRLQGVGNQPQHF. The CDR3 coding sequence is TGTGCCACCAGCAGGCTACAGGGTGTGGGCAATCAGCCCCAGCATTTT.

The V call is TRBV15, the J call TRBJ2-5, with D possibly matching TRBD1 (6 bases). CDR3 size: 15 residues. Germline assignment: CDR1 LNHNV and CDR2 YYDKDF (reference sequence). The V gene lost 1 base and the J gene lost 5 bases, with 14 bases spanning the gap. CDR3 residues: CATSRAYTGSETQYF. The CDR3 DNA is TGTGCCACCAGCAGAGCTTATACAGGGTCCGAGACCCAGTACTTC. Full variable domain (rest looked up from reference TRBV15 and TRBJ2-5): DAMVIQNPRYQVTQFGKPVTLSCSQTLNHNVMYWYQQKSSQAPKLLFHYYDKDFNNEADTPDNFQSRRPNTSFCFLDIRSPGLGDTAMYLCATSRAYTGSETQYFGPGTRLLVL.

This clonotype was seen ten or more times. This chain uses TRBV12-3 or TRBV12-4 with TRBJ2-7, with D maybe TRBD2 (7 bases). The CDR3 spans 16 residues. Trimming shortened V by 6 bases and J by 3 bases, and 21 bases separated the two germline ends. The CDR3 DNA is TGTGCCAGCAGCCTATTGCCCGGGGGGCTGCTCTACGAGCAGTACTTC. This sequence encodes CASSLLPGGLLYEQYF.

This clonotype came up many times. The CDR3 spells CASSGGGEGGASYEQYF. The DNA for the CDR3 is TGTGCCAGCAGCGGTGGTGGTGAAGGGGGCGCCTCCTACGAGCAGTACTTC. The gene calls are TRBV9 and TRBJ2-7; 7 bases fit TRBD1. This CDR3 region has 17 residues. Trimming took 3 bases from V and 0 from J; bases not matched to a gene: 12. In germline, CDR1 is SGDLS, CDR2 YYNGEE.

This clonotype was detected ten times or more. The rearrangement uses TRBV20-1 and TRBJ2-2; 10 bases match TRBD2. The CDR3 totals 14 residues. Germline CDR1 DFQATT, CDR2 SNEGSKA (reference sequence). Trimming removed 5 bases from V and 1 base from J; junction bases left unmatched: 1. Here the CDR3 reads CSAGTSENTGELFF. CDR3 DNA: TGCAGTGCTGGGACTAGCGAGAACACCGGGGAGCTGTTTTTT.

The chain employs TRBV25-1 and TRBJ2-7, with D perhaps given as TRBD1 or TRBD2 (6 bases each). Germline V gives CDR1 MGHDK, CDR2 SYGVNS. This CDR3 has 16 amino acids. The V gene lost 4 bases and the J gene lost 1 base, with 17 bases spanning the gap. This CDR3 is CASSGLWGARSYEQYF. CDR3 nucleotide sequence: TGTGCCAGCAGTGGCCTGTGGGGGGCTAGGTCCTACGAGCAGTACTTC.

The chain employs TRBV19 and TRBJ2-2; 8 bases are shared with TRBD2. Germline V gene lookup returns CDR1 LNHDA and CDR2 SQIVND (reference sequence). The junction had 13 bases not matched to a gene; V was cut back by 5 bases and J by 5 bases. This CDR3 spans 17 amino acids. The DNA of the CDR3 is TGTGCCAGTAGTCCGCTCCCGCCGGGACTAGTAACCGGGGAGCTGTTTTTT. It is translated as CASSPLPPGLVTGELFF. Complete variable domain (other parts from reference TRBV19 and TRBJ2-2): DGGITQSPKYLFRKEGQNVTLSCEQNLNHDAMYWYRQDPGQGLRLIYYSQIVNDFQKGDIAEGYSVSREKKESFPLTVTSAQKNPTAFYLCASSPLPPGLVTGELFFGEGSRLTVL.

There are many counts of this clonotype. The chain is built from TRBV28 and TRBJ2-7, with 10 bases that match TRBD1. This CDR3 contains 15 residues. V lost 2 bases, J lost 2 bases, and 3 bases stayed unmatched. CDR1 is MDHEN and CDR2 is SYDVKM in the germline V gene. The CDR3 loop is CASSLRGTGAYEQYF. The CDR3, as DNA: TGTGCCAGCAGTTTAAGGGGGACAGGGGCCTACGAGCAGTACTTC.

This clonotype appeared a few times. Germline is not matched at one junction end, which may reflect a read error. The chain has TRBV7-9 and TRBJ2-7, with D hard to call. Germline V gene lookup returns CDR1 SEHNR and CDR2 FQNEAQ (reference sequence). This CDR3 has 13 amino acids. CDR3 amino acids: CASSLVGSYDQYF. The CDR3 region has the DNA TGTGCCAGCAGCTTAGTGGGATCCTACGACCAGTACTTC.

This clonotype was seen repeatedly, ten times or more. V gene TRBV28 combines with J gene TRBJ2-7, with D perhaps being TRBD1 or TRBD2 (7 bases each). Germline-derived CDR1 and CDR2 are MDHEN and SYDVKM. V dropped 6 bases and J dropped 3 bases, with 15 bases sitting between them. CDR3 length: 14 residues. In DNA form, the CDR3 reads TGTGCCAGCAGGGGGGGGGACAGAGTCTACGAGCAGTACTTC. Protein sequence: CASRGGDRVYEQYF.

This clonotype was recorded many times. The CDR3, as DNA: TGTGCCAGCAGTTTAAGCCCTGGAAACACCATATATTTT. Protein product: CASSLSPGNTIYF. The chain uses TRBV12-3 or TRBV12-4 and TRBJ1-3; D call uncertain. This CDR3 is built from 13 residues. V was pared by 2 bases and J by 2 bases, with 4 bases between.

This clonotype occurred many times. At one boundary the junction diverges from the germline segment, which might be a read error. The V gene is TRBV28, the J gene TRBJ2-5, with 8 bases aligning to TRBD2. The CDR3 is 14 amino acids. CDR1 is MDHEN and CDR2 is SYDVKM in the germline V gene. The CDR3, as DNA: TGTGCCAGCAGTTTCACTAGCGGCCAAGAAACCCAGTACTTC. Translated, it gives CASSFTSGQETQYF.

This clonotype has a count of ten or more. The chain's CDR3 is CSVRDLEQYF. CDR3 DNA: TGCAGCGTTCGGGACCTCGAGCAGTACTTC. The chain joins TRBV29-1 to TRBJ2-7; D is tentatively TRBD1 or TRBD2 (5 bases each). Between the trimmed V and J ends, which lost 5 bases and 6 bases, there was a span of 8 bases. Germline values: CDR1 SQVTM, CDR2 ANQGSEA. The CDR3 has 10 residues.

A few counts support this clonotype. V and J are TRBV5-1 and TRBJ1-1, with 8 bases lining up with TRBD1. The CDR3 is 15 residues long. Germline V gives CDR1 SGHRS, CDR2 YFSETQ. V shed 3 bases, J shed 0 bases, and the junction held 4 bases outside the gene matches. CDR3 sequence reads: CASSSRQGMNTEAFF. The CDR3 DNA follows: TGCGCCAGCAGCTCTAGACAGGGGATGAACACTGAAGCTTTCTTT.

This clonotype was seen repeatedly, ten times or more. This chain links TRBV20-1 with TRBJ2-1, with TRBD2 as a possible D gene (5 bases). The CDR3 consists of 11 residues. Germline V gives CDR1 DFQATT, CDR2 SNEGSKA (reference sequence). The germline V and J ends were trimmed by 1 base and 9 bases, with 7 bases remaining between them. CDR3 loop: CSARAGIEQFF. As DNA, the CDR3 is TGCAGTGCTAGAGCGGGGATTGAGCAGTTCTTC.